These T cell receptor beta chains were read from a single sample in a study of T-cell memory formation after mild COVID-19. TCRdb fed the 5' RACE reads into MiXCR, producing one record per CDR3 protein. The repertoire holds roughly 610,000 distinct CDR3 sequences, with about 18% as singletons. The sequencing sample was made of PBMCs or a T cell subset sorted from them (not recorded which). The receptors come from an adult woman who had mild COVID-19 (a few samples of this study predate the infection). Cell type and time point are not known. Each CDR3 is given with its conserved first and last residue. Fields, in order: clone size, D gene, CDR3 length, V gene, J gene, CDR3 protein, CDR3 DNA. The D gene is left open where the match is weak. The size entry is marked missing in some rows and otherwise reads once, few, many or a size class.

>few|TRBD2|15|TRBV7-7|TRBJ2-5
CASSLSGTRGETQYF
TGTGCCAGCAGCTTATCTGGGACTAGGGGCGAGACCCAGTACTTC
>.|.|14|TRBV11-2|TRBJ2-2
CASSLQAASGELFF
TGTGCCAGCAGCTTACAGGCGGCTTCCGGGGAGCTGTTTTTT
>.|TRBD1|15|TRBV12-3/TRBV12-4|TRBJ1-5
CASSAGTGFNQPQHF
TGTGCCAGCAGTGCGGGGACAGGCTTCAATCAGCCCCAGCATTTT
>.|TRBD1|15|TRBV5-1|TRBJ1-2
CASSKLQGEGYGYTF
TGCGCCAGCAGCAAGCTACAGGGGGAAGGCTATGGCTACACCTTC
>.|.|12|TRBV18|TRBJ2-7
CASSDSKGEQYF
TGTGCCAGCTCCGACTCTAAGGGCGAGCAGTACTTC
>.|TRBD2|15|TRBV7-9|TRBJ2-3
CASSFGGGYTDTQYF
TGTGCCAGCAGCTTCGGCGGGGGGTACACAGATACGCAGTATTTT
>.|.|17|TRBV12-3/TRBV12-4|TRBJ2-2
CASSGGRGLHNTGELFF
TGTGCCAGCAGTGGGGGCCGGGGCCTTCATAACACCGGGGAGCTGTTTTTT
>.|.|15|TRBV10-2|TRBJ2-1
CASRDKRSSYNEQFF
TGCGCCAGCAGGGATAAGCGGAGCTCCTACAATGAGCAGTTCTTC
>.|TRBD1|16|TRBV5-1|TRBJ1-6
CASSPEPGQGSSPLHF
TGCGCCAGCAGCCCGGAGCCCGGACAGGGTTCTTCACCCCTCCACTTT
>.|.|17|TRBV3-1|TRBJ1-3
CASSQTPRAESGNTIYF
TGTGCCAGCAGCCAGACCCCACGGGCCGAATCTGGAAACACCATATATTTT
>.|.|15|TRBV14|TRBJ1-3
CASSQEEGIGNTIYF
TGTGCCAGCAGCCAAGAGGAGGGAATAGGAAACACCATATATTTT
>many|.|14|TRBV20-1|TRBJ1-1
CSARRRAVNTEAFF
TGCAGTGCTCGACGCCGGGCCGTGAACACTGAAGCTTTCTTT
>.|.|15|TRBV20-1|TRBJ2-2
CSASEGSANTGELFF
TGCAGTGCTAGTGAGGGGTCTGCGAACACCGGGGAGCTGTTTTTT
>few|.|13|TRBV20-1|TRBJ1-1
CSGTTRGDAEAFF
TGCAGTGGCACGACCAGGGGTGACGCTGAAGCTTTCTTT
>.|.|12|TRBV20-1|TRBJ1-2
CSARAENYGYTF
TGCAGTGCTAGGGCAGAGAACTATGGCTACACCTTC
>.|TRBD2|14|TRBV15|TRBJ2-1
CATLRTSGYNEQFF
TGTGCCACTTTGAGGACTAGCGGGTACAATGAGCAGTTCTTC
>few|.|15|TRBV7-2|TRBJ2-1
CASSLRGGFYNEQFF
TGTGCCAGCAGCTTACGGGGTGGATTCTACAATGAGCAGTTCTTC
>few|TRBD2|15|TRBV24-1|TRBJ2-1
CATSDVAGPGDEQFF
TGTGCCACCAGTGATGTAGCGGGGCCGGGCGATGAGCAGTTCTTC
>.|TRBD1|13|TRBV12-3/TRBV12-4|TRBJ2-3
CASSRTGGYTQYF
TGTGCCAGCAGTAGGACAGGGGGTTATACGCAGTATTTT
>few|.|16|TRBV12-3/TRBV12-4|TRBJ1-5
CASSRHMLYSNQPQHF
TGTGCCAGCAGCAGACACATGCTCTATAGCAATCAGCCCCAGCATTTT
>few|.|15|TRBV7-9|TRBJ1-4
CASSPYGQGEAKLFF
TGTGCCAGCAGCCCCTATGGGCAGGGAGAGGCGAAACTGTTTTTT
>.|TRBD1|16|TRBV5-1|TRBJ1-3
CASSSRDRVSGNTIYF
TGCGCCAGCAGCTCCCGGGACAGGGTCTCTGGAAACACCATATATTTT
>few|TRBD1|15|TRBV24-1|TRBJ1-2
CATSEAGQGIFGYTF
TGTGCCACCAGTGAAGCCGGACAGGGTATCTTCGGCTACACCTTC
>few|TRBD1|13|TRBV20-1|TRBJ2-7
CSAPGQGLYEQYF
TGCAGTGCCCCGGGACAGGGGCTCTACGAGCAGTACTTC